The clone carrying this T cell receptor (beta chain) was counted a single time. CD8+ and CD4+ blood T cells underwent TCR beta sequencing. Random hexamers served to reverse transcribe about 0.45 to 1 ug RNA. Amplification of TCR beta CDR3 was carried out by immunoSEQ multiplex PCR, which covered 54 Vbeta and 13 Jbeta segments. From the immunoSEQ multiplex PCR reads, TCRdb called clonotypes with MiXCR, one entry per CDR3 protein. Of about 200,000 distinct CDR3 sequences listed, around 95% are singletons. The sample comes from a study of CD8 T cells in Susac syndrome. Between the trimmed V and J ends, which lost 7 bases and 5 bases, there was a span of 11 bases. The CDR3 is 11 residues long. CDR1 is DFQATT and CDR2 is SNEGSKA in the germline V gene (reference sequence).

This sequence was found in a human donor in good health. The chain combines TRBV20-1 with TRBJ2-5; D gene unclear. The sample was CD4+ T cells from PBMCs. The CDR3 region is CSVLVGETQYF. The CDR3 DNA sequence: TGCAGTGTCCTCGTGGGGGAGACCCAGTACTTC.